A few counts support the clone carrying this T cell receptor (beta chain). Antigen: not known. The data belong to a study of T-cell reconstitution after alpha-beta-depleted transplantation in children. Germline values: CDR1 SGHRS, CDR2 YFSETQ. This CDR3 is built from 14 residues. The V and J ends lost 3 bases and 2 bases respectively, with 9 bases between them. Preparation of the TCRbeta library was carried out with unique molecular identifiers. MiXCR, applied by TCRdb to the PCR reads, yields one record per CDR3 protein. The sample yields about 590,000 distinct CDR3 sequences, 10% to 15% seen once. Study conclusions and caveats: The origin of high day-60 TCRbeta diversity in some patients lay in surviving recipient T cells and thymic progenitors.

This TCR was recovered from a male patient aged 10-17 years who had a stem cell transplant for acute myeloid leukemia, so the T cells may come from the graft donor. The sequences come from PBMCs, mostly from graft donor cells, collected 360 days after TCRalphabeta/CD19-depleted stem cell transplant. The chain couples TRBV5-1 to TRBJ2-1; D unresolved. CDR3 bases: TGCGCCAGCAGCTCGGACCTAACCTACAATGAGCAGTTCTTC. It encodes CASSSDLTYNEQFF.